The next 8 T cell receptor beta chains were all read from a single sample in a study of neoadjuvant anti-PD-1 for oral cavity cancer. Clones were read by immunoSEQ multiplex PCR, and TCRdb kept only the in-frame ones, dropping some. There are about 23,000 clones in the sample; 25% to 30% occur only once, and around 15% lies in the top ten. Time point described: after neoadjuvant nivolumab, at surgical resection. Sequencing used tumor tissue, obtained after nivolumab (anti-PD-1) treatment. These receptors were taken from a person aged 40-85 years with oral cavity squamous cell carcinoma.

This clone was recorded a few times. The chain links TRBV30 to TRBJ2-6; maybe TRBD2 (5 bases). V dropped 2 bases and J dropped 9 bases, with 8 bases sitting between them. The V gene's germline CDR1 is GTSNPN and CDR2 SVGIG (reference sequence). The CDR3 spans 12 residues. CDR3 region: CAWSSGGNVLTF. The DNA of the CDR3 is TGTGCCTGGAGTAGCGGAGGCAACGTCCTGACTTTC.

The chain combines TRBV6-4 with TRBJ2-7, with 7 bases aligning to TRBD1. The J segment lost 5 bases and the V segment lost 8 bases, leaving 9 bases of the junction unmatched. The CDR3 has 13 amino acids. Germline V gives CDR1 MRHNA, CDR2 SNTAGT. The CDR3 sequence is CASSGQSAHEQYF. CDR3 bases: TGTGCCAGCTCGGGACAGTCCGCCCACGAGCAGTACTTC.

This clone appeared a few times. V and J are TRBV19 and TRBJ2-1; 14 bases align to TRBD2. CDR3 size: 19 residues. Germline-derived CDR1 and CDR2 are LNHDA and SQIVND (reference sequence). J was trimmed by 0 bases and V by 5 bases; bases with no gene match: 9. CDR3 amino acids: CASSQGTSGSRHSYNEQFF. The CDR3 DNA reads TGTGCCAGTAGTCAAGGGACTAGCGGGAGCCGACACTCCTACAATGAGCAGTTCTTC.

This clone was seen only a few times. The chain's CDR3 is CASSLAVPDGYTF. The CDR3 DNA follows: TGCGCCAGCAGCTTGGCTGTGCCGGACGGCTACACCTTC. This chain links TRBV5-1 with TRBJ1-2; no reliable D call. V was clipped by 0 bases and J by 8 bases, with 11 bases between them. CDR1 and CDR2 (germline): SGHRS, YFSETQ. This CDR3 is built from 13 residues.

The table lists this clone with a count of one. V usage is TRBV7-9 and J usage is TRBJ1-4; 11 nucleotides agree with TRBD1. V lost 4 bases to trimming and J lost 8 bases; unmatched junction nucleotides: 3. This CDR3 is built from 14 residues. Germline CDR1 reads SEHNR; CDR2 reads FQNEAQ (reference sequence). The CDR3 is CASSWTGGGEKLFF. The CDR3 bases are TGTGCCAGCAGCTGGACAGGGGGCGGCGAAAAACTGTTTTTT.

V usage is TRBV6-5 and J usage is TRBJ2-4; D may match TRBD1 or TRBD2 (6 bases each). The V gene lost 4 bases and the J gene lost 6 bases, with 19 bases spanning the gap. CDR1 is MNHEY and CDR2 is SVGAGI in the germline V gene. The CDR3 consists of 16 residues. The DNA of the CDR3 is TGTGCCAGCAGTTCTCCTGGAGGGGGAGGTGGAAACATTCAGTACTTC. Residues: CASSSPGGGGGNIQYF.

This chain connects TRBV9 to TRBJ2-1; no firm D call. CDR3 length equals 17 residues. Germline CDR1 and CDR2: SGDLS and YYNGEE. V lost 0 bases and J 1 base, leaving 14 bases between the germline ends. In DNA, the CDR3 is TGTGCCAGCAGCGTAGGATTCGTTTCACTATCCTACAATGAGCAGTTCTTC. Protein sequence: CASSVGFVSLSYNEQFF. Using reference TRBV9 and TRBJ2-1 for the parts outside the CDR3, the full variable domain is DSGVTQTPKHLITATGQRVTLRCSPRSGDLSVYWYQQSLDQGLQFLIQYYNGEERAKGNILERFSAQQFPDLHSELNLSSLELGDSALYFCASSVGFVSLSYNEQFFGPGTRLTVL.

In its sample, this clone was seen once. The J gene is TRBJ2-7, the V gene TRBV19, with D possibly being TRBD2 (5 bases). Germline V gives CDR1 LNHDA, CDR2 SQIVND (reference sequence). Between the trimmed V and J ends, which lost 3 bases and 4 bases, there was a span of 16 bases. CDR3 length equals 15 residues. The CDR3 protein is CASSIRGSGFYEQYF. The CDR3 bases are TGTGCCAGTAGTATCCGGGGTTCGGGCTTTTACGAGCAGTACTTC.